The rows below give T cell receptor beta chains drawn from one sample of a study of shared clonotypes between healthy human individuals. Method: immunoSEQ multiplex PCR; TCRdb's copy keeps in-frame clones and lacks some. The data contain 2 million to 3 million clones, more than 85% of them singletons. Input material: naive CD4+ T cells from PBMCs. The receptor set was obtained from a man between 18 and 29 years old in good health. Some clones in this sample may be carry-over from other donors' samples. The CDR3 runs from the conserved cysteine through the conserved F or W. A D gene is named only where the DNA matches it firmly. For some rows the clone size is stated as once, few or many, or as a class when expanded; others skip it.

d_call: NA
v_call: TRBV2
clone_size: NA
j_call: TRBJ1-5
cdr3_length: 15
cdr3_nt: TGTGCCAGCAGTCTGGGACAAAATAGCAATCAGCCCCAGCATTTT
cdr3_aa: CASSLGQNSNQPQHF

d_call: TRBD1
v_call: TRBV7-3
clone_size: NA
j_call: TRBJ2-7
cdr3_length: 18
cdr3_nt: TGTGCCAGCAGCTTATACCCCCTGGGGCAGGGGGTTTCCTACGAGCAGTACTTC
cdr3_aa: CASSLYPLGQGVSYEQYF

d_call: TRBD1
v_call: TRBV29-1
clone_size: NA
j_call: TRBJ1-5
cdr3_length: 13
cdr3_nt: TGCAGCGTGAGTGGGACAGCTAATCAGCCCCAGCATTTT
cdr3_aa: CSVSGTANQPQHF

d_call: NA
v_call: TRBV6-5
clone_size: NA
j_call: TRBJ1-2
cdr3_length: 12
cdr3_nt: TGTGCCAGCGGTATTAGGGAGCATGGCTACACCTTC
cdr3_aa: CASGIREHGYTF

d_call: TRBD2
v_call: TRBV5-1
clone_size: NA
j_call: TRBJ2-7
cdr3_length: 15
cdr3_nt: TGCGCCAGCAGCTTGGCCAGTAGCGGGAACTACGAGCAGTACTTC
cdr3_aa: CASSLASSGNYEQYF

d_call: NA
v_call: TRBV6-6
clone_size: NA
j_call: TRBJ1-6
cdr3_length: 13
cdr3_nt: TGTGCCAGCAGTCCTGGGATCTTACGACTCCTCCACTTT
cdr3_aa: CASSPGILRLLHF

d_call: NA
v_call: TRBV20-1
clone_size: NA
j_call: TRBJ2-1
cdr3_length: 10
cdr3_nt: TGCAGTGCTAAAGGCAATGAGCAGTTCTTC
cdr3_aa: CSAKGNEQFF

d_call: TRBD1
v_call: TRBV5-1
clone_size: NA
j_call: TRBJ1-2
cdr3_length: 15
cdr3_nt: TGCGCCAGCAGCTTGTTGGGGACAGGGGAATCCGGCTACACCTTC
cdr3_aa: CASSLLGTGESGYTF

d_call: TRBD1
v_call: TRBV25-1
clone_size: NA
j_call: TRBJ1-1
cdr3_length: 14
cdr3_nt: TGTGCCAGCAGTGAAGGGCAGGGGGTCACTGAAGCTTTCTTT
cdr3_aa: CASSEGQGVTEAFF

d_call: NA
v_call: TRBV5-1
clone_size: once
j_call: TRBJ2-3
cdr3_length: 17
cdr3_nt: TGCGCCAGCAGCTGGGGCGGCTCAGCTACCGGCACAGATACGCAGTATTTT
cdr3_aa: CASSWGGSATGTDTQYF

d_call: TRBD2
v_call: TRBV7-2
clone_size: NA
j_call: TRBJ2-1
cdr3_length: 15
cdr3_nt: TGTGCCAGCAGCTTAGGACTAGCGGTATACAATGAGCAGTTCTTC
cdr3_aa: CASSLGLAVYNEQFF

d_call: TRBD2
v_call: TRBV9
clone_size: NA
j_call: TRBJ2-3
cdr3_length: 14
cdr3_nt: TGTGCCAGCAGCGTAGTGGGGGGGTCAGATACGCAGTATTTT
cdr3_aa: CASSVVGGSDTQYF

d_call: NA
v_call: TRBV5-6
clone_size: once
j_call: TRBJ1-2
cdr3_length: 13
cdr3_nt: TGTGCCAGCAGCTTGGGACAGTCGCGCGGCTACACCTTC
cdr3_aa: CASSLGQSRGYTF

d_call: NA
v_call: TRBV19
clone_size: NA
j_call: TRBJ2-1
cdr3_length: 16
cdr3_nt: TGTGCCAGTAGTGGCTCCCCGGGACTCCTCCACAATGAGCAGTTCTTC
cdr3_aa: CASSGSPGLLHNEQFF

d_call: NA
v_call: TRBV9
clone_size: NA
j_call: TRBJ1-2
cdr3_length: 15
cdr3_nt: TGTGCCAGCAGCCCCTATGACAGAGCTAACTATGGCTACACCTTC
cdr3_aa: CASSPYDRANYGYTF

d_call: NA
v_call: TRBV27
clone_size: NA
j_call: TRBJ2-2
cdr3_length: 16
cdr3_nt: TGTGCCAGCAGTTTATGGCGCAGGATAAACACCGGGGAGCTGTTTTTT
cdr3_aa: CASSLWRRINTGELFF

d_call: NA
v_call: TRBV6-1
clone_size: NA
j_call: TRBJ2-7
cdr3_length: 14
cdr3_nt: TGTGCCAGCCGAAGGGACCCAAGCTCCTACGAGCAGTACTTC
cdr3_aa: CASRRDPSSYEQYF

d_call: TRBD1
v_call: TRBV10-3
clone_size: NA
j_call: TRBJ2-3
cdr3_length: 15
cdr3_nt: TGTGCCATCAGTGAGTCGGGACAGGGGGCAGATACGCAGTATTTT
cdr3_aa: CAISESGQGADTQYF

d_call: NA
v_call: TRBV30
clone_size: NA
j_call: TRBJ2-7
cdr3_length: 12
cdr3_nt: TGTGCCTGGAGTACTAATGTCTACGAGCAGTACTTC
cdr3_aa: CAWSTNVYEQYF

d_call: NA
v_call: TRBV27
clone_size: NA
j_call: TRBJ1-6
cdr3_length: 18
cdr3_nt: TGTGCCAGCAGTTTGGTTGGTGAGTATTTGGCATGTAATTCACCCCTCCACTTT
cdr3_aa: CASSLVGEYLACNSPLHF